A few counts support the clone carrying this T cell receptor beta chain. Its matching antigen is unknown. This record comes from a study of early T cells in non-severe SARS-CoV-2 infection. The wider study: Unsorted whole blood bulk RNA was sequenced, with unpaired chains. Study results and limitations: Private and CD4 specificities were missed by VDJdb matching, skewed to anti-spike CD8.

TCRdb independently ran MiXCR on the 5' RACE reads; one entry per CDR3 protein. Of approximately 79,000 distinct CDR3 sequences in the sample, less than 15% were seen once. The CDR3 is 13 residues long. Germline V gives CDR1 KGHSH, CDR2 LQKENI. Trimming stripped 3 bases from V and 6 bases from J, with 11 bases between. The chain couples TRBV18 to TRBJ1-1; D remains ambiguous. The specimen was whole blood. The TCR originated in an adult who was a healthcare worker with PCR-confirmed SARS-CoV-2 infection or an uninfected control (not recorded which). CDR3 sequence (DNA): TGTGCCAGCTCACCCGCTTTAGTCCCTGAAGCTTTCTTT. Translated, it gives CASSPALVPEAFF.